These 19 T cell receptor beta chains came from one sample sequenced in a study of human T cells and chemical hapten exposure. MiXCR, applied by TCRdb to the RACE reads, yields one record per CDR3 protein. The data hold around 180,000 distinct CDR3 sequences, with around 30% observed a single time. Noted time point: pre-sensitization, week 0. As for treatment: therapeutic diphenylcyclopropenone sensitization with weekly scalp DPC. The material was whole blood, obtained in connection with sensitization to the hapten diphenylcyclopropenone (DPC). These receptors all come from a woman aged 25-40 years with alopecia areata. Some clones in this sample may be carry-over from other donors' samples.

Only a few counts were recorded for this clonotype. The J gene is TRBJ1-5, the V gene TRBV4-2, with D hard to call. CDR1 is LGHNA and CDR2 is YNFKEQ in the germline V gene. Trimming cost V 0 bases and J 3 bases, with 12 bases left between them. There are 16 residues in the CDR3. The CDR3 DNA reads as TGTGCCAGCAGCCAAGATCTAATGAGTGACAATCAGCCCCAGCATTTT. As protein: CASSQDLMSDNQPQHF.

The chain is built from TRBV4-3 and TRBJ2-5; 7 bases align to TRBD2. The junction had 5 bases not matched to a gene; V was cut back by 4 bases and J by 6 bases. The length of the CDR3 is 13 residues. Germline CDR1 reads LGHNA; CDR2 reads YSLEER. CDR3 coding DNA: TGCGCCAGCAGCCGGGGGGAGGGCCAGACCCAGTACTTC. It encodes CASSRGEGQTQYF.

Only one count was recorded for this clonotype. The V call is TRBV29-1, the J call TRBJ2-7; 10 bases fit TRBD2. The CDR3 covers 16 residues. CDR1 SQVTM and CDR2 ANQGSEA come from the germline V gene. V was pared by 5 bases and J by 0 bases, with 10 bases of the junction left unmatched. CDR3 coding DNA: TGCAGCGTTTCCGGGACTAGCGCGTCCCCCTCCTACGAGCAGTACTTC. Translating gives CSVSGTSASPSYEQYF.

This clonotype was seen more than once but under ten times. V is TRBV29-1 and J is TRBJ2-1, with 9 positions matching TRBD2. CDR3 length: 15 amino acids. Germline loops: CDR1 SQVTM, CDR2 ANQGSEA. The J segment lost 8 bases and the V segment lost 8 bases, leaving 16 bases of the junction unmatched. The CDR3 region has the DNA TGCAGCTTTGCGGTAAGGGTAGCGGGAGAGGATGAGCAGTTCTTC. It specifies CSFAVRVAGEDEQFF.

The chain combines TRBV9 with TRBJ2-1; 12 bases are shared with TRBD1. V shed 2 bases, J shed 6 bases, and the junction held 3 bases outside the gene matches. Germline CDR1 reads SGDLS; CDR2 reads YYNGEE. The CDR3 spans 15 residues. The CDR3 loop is CASSVWGQGANEQFF. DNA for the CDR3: TGTGCCAGCAGCGTCTGGGGACAGGGGGCCAATGAGCAGTTCTTC.

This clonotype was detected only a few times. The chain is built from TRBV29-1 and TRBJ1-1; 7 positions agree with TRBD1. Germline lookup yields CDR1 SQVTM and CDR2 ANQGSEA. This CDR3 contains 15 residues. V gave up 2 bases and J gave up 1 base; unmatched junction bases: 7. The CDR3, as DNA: TGCAGCGTTGAATACAGGGGAGGGCAGAACACTGAAGCTTTCTTT. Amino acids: CSVEYRGGQNTEAFF.

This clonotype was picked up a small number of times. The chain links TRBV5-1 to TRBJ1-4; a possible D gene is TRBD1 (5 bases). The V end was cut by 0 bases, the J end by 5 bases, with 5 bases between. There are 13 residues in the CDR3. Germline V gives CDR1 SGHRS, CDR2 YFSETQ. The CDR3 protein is CASSLGQNEKLFF. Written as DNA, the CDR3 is TGCGCCAGCAGCTTGGGACAGAATGAAAAACTGTTTTTT.

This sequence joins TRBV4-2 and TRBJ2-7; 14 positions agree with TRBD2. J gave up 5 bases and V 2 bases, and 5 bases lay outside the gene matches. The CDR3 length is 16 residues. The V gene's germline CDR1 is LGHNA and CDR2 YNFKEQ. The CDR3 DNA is TGTGCCAGCAGCCAAAGACTAGCGGGAGGGAGAAACGAGCAGTACTTC. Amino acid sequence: CASSQRLAGGRNEQYF.

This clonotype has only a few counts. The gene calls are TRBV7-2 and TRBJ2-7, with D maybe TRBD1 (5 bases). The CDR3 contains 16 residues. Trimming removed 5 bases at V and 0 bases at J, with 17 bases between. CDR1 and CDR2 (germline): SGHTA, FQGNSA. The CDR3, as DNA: TGTGCCAGCAGCCGAACAGGAAACCCTAGCTCCTACGAGCAGTACTTC. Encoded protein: CASSRTGNPSSYEQYF. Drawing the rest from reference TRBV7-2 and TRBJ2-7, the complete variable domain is GAGVSQSPSNKVTEKGKDVELRCDPISGHTALYWYRQSLGQGLEFLIYFQGNSAPDKSGLPSDRFSAERTGGSVSTLTIQRTQQEDSAVYLCASSRTGNPSSYEQYFGPGTRLTVT.

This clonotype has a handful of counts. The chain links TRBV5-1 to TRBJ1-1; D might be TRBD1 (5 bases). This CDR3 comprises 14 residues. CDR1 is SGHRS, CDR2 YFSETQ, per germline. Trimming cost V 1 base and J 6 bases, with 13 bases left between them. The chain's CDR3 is CASSLKGPGAEAFF. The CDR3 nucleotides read TGCGCCAGCAGCTTGAAGGGGCCCGGCGCTGAAGCTTTCTTT.

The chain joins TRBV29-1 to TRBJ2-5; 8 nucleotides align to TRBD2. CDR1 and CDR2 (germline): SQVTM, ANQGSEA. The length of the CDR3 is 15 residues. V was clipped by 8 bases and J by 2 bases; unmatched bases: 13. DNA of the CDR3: TGCAGCTCCTCCCCCAGCGGGAGCGGACAAGAGACCCAGTACTTC. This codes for CSSSPSGSGQETQYF.

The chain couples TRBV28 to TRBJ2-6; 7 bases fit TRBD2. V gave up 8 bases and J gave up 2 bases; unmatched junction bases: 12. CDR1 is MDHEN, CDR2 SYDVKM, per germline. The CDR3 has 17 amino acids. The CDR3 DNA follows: TGTGCCAGCCTGAACCGGGCAGGGACTACTGGGGCCAACGTCCTGACTTTC. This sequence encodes CASLNRAGTTGANVLTF.

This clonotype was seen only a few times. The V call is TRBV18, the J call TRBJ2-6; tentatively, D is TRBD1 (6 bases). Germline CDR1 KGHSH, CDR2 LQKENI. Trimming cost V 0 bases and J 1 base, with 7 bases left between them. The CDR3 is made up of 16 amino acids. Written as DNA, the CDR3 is TGTGCCAGCTCACCACCCGGGACATCTGGGGCCAACGTCCTGACTTTC. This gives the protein CASSPPGTSGANVLTF. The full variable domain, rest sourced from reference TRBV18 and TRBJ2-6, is NAGVMQNPRHLVRRRGQEARLRCSPMKGHSHVYWYRQLPEEGLKFMVYLQKENIIDESGMPKERFSAEFPKEGPSILRIQQVVRGDSAAYFCASSPPGTSGANVLTFGAGSRLTVL.

The CDR3 region is CASRRATGEAFF. The DNA of the CDR3 is TGTGCCAGCAGGAGAGCGACAGGGGAAGCTTTCTTT. The rearrangement joins TRBV6-5 to TRBJ1-1, with TRBD1 identical over 7 bases. Trimming at V came to 6 bases and at J to 8 bases, leaving 6 bases not matched to a gene. The CDR3 runs to 12 residues. Per the germline V gene, CDR1 is MNHEY and CDR2 is SVGAGI.

The CDR3 coding sequence is TGCAGTGCTAGAGTTCAGGGTCTAAAAAAACTGTTTTTT. Residues: CSARVQGLKKLFF. This rearrangement joins TRBV20-1 to TRBJ1-4; TRBD1 is a possible D gene (5 bases). Germline V gives CDR1 DFQATT, CDR2 SNEGSKA (reference sequence). Deletions cut 1 base from V and 9 bases from J, with 12 bases between. This CDR3 region has 13 residues.

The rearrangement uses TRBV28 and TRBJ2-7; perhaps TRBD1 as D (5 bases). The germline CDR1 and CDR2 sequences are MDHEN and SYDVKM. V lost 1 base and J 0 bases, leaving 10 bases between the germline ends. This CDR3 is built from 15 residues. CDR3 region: CASSLSQGFSYEQYF. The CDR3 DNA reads TGTGCCAGCAGTTTATCCCAGGGCTTCTCCTACGAGCAGTACTTC.

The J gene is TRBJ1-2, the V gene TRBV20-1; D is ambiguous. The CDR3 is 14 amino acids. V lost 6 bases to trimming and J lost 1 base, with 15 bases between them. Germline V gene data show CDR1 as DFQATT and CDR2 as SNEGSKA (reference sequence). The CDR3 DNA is TGCAGTGCCGAATCAGGCGCGGGTAACTATGGCTACACCTTC. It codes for CSAESGAGNYGYTF.

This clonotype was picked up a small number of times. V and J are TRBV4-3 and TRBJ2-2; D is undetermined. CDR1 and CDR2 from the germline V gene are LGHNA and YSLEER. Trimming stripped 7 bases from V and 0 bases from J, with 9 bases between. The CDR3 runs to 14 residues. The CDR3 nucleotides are TGCGCCAGCAATCGGCTTCCGAACACCGGGGAGCTGTTTTTT. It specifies CASNRLPNTGELFF.

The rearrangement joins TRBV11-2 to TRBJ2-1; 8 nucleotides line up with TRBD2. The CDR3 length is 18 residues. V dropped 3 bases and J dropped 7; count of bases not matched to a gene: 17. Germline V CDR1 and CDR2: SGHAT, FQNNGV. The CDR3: CASSFRAGVLAGTNEQFF. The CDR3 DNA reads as TGTGCCAGCAGCTTCCGAGCGGGAGTGTTGGCCGGCACTAATGAGCAGTTCTTC.